The present T cell receptor beta chain was sequenced within a study of cytomegalovirus exposure and HLA in healthy donors (dated by TCRdb to the late 2010s). Regarding the study in general: An earlier analysis of 550 to 700 of the donors reported 276 Gb of sequence data and 117 million unique TCR beta sequences from around 200 million T cells. Approximately 330 gigabases of sequencing data and approximately 91 million unique TCR sequences made up an early release that covered several hundred HLA-typed donors. Among the approximately 400 genotyped donors, more than 70% belonged to the genetic ancestry cluster associated with self-reported Caucasian donors. The study aimed to test whether cataloging public T cell receptors could reveal signatures of past pathogen exposure. Using immunosequencing, the study profiled T cell repertoires from 666 subjects and related those repertoires to cytomegalovirus serostatus. A separate validation cohort of roughly 130 different subjects was used in addition to the roughly 670-subject first cohort. To predict cytomegalovirus infection status, the study combined high-throughput TCR immunosequencing, statistical association of individual TCRs with disease status, and machine learning. A later analysis re-analyzed previously published TCR beta repertoires from approximately 670 donors and added high-resolution HLA genotyping to study TCR occurrence patterns. In the later analysis, no new phenotypic data were used to find candidate immune exposures; instead, reliance was placed on TCR beta sequences and their occurrence across donors. An earlier analysis of 500 to 650 of the donors applied high-throughput TCR beta sequencing to assess whether each TCR beta V gene segment acted as functional or pseudogenic. Donor age, sex, ethnicity and CMV serostatus were collected together with the repertoire data. Genome-wide SNP genotypes for about 55% of the roughly 670 donors were used in a later genetic analysis, which treated that subset as a discovery cohort. All discovery cohort repertoires had been generated using a single sequencing platform. HLA typing included class I and class II loci at four-digit resolution. The number of typed donors differed by locus: 629-630 for A, B, C, DRB1 and DQB1; approximately 520 for DQA1; 606 for DPA1; and some 430 for DPB1. Four to six DR-DQ haplotypes were handled as single units for association and clustering, since linkage in the cohort was strong. On average, approximately 250,000 unique TCR beta nucleotide sequences were sequenced per donor among 350 to 400 genotyped donors of the cohort, with 15% to 20% of those sequences being non-productive. Study-wide findings and limitations: In the study, around 150 TCR beta chains were listed as associated with cytomegalovirus. A further reported finding was that TCR beta sequences accurately predicted the HLA-A and HLA-B alleles for most subjects in the first cohort. In both the original and validation cohorts, the classifier was reported to diagnose cytomegalovirus status with high specificity and sensitivity. A later genetic analysis associated a missense DCLRE1C variant with V-gene and J-gene trimming of TCR beta chains, and an independent cohort replicated the association. When HLA alleles, especially DR and DQ, strongly co-occurred, TCR associations were difficult to assign to individual alleles. Because HLA typing was missing for some donors at each locus, association tests included only the typed subset. Specific HLA alleles were associated with roughly 16,000 TCR beta sequences at a false discovery rate of 0.05 in a later analysis. A few of the identified cytomegalovirus-associated TCR beta chains were confirmed in vitro to be specific for cytomegalovirus antigens. Roughly uniform sequencing depth across donors was assumed in presence/absence analyses, although this assumption may not hold. Compared with equally common non-associated chains, HLA-associated TCR beta chains in a later analysis were more clonally expanded and had lower generation probabilities. The 87-base-pair reads could not distinguish some IMGT-functional V segments, including TRBV6-2 and TRBV6-3, so those segments were excluded. The cohort was sequenced for TCR beta chains only, and without alpha or paired-chain data the features that could be detected were limited. In an earlier analysis of about 600 of the donors, most TCR beta V segments appeared in productive rearrangements about 87% or about 30% of the time, broadly matching IMGT annotations. Most TCR sequences were seen in very few donors, while some public TCRs were found in many individuals. A cluster of highly shared sequence variants was judged likely to be a technical artifact of the sequencing pipeline. In a later analysis, most CMV-associated TCR beta chains were found to appear HLA-restricted, with HLA associations seemingly driven largely by CMV exposure. The authors suggested that the approach could potentially be generalized to other disease states and immunological phenotypes. A later analysis found that TCR association rates varied across HLA loci, with DRB1 alleles showing the most associated TCRs and HLA-C alleles the fewest. Several of the top co-occurrence clusters appeared to be linked to parvovirus B19, influenza, CMV and Epstein-Barr virus, according to a later analysis. Correlated functional status among segregating V segments might be attributable to linkage disequilibrium, but an unknown experimental factor could not be ruled out. According to a later genetic analysis, donors in an Asian-associated ancestry cluster had fewer N-insertions in productive TCRs than the approximately 710-donor mean. Some 16 rarely observed V segments, including chromosome 9 orphons, were excluded from the earlier analysis of 550 to 700 of the donors because counts were too low. For the cohort, immune exposure information was limited to CMV serostatus.

From the cysteine up to the phenylalanine, the CDR3 has a length of 14 residues. CDR3 DNA is the only sequence kept; it has 42 bases, read in frame from the first base. V is reduced by 5 bases and J by 2 bases, leaving a spacing of 10 bases between them. The CDR1 and CDR2 encoded by the germline V gene (reference sequence) are MNHNY and SVGAGI. The cohort was made up of 500 to 800 healthy bone marrow donors. Cohort members were all nominally healthy when sampled, although unrecorded immune exposures were likely present. The donor was CMV seropositive and belonged to the group of 250 to 300 seropositive cohort members. Each donor provided a peripheral blood sample, and peripheral blood mononuclear cells were used for TCR beta sequencing. The Qiagen DNeasy Blood Extraction Kit was used to extract genomic DNA from the blood cell samples. In the case of this clone: Its antigen is unknown. Base quality data are lacking; no much larger clone is found one base away.

The library was obtained by the immunoSEQ multiplex PCR assay. The multiplex PCR relied on a mix of 60 forward primers for TCR Vbeta segments and 13 reverse primers for TCR Jbeta segments. The CDR3 region of rearranged TCR beta genes was amplified from genomic DNA by a multiplex PCR assay. Amplified TCR beta libraries were sequenced as 87-base-pair reads on the Illumina HiSeq System. In the source study's methods: A later analysis counted approximately 76 million unique TCR beta chains across the 550 to 700 repertoires, and roughly 9.9 million of these chains were shared by at least two donors. To remove PCR and sequencing errors, raw reads were error-corrected and collapsed into unique sequences using a nearest-neighbor algorithm that merged closely related sequences. Alignment of CDR3 sequences to IMGT reference sequences was used to assign V, D and J gene segments. Each retained sequence needed at least a six-nucleotide match to both a V gene segment and a J gene segment. A rearrangement counted as productive if the CDR3 had no stop codons and remained in frame with V and J, and every other rearrangement counted as non-productive. Following IMGT convention, CDR3 was defined as the stretch from the second conserved V-encoded cysteine up to the conserved J-encoded phenylalanine. The earlier analysis of 587 of the donors excluded any sequence lacking an unambiguous match to a single V gene segment. In an earlier analysis of approximately 610 of the donors, V segments were called functional above 56.7% productive rearrangements and were called segregating when the between-donor standard deviation exceeded 5%. A statistical classification framework was built to diagnose cytomegalovirus status from the catalog of TCR beta chain sequences. A later analysis assigned V and J genes by comparing TCR nucleotide sequences with IMGT/GENE-DB human TR gene sequences. The TCRdist pipeline was used in a later analysis to assign CDR3 sequences and most-parsimonious VDJ recombination scenarios. In a later analysis, each TCR beta chain was defined by its CDR3 amino acid sequence together with its V-gene family, and reads without a unique V-gene family were excluded. As a way to deal with suspected cross-contamination and a sequencing artifact, a later analysis dropped hundreds of nucleotide sequences that were highly shared and had low generation probability. In a later analysis, a clonal expansion index for each public chain was calculated from normalized within-repertoire ranks of inferred template counts. A later analysis computed generation probabilities with a VDJ recombination model fitted to out-of-frame rearrangements, and checked the results against IGoR. A later analysis scored TCR-TCR, TCR-HLA and TCR-CMV co-occurrence with hypergeometric tests, applying a repertoire-size bias correction to TCR pairs. False discovery rates were estimated in a later analysis by permuting HLA or CMV assignments 20 times. In a later analysis, co-occurring TCRs were grouped using DBSCAN, with TCRdist sequence similarity added in when clustering inside HLA-allele-positive subsets. Co-occurrence clustering excluded repertoires with fewer than 30,000 or more than 120,000 public chains, plus five with anomalous nucleotide sharing. TCRdb retrieved this table from immuneACCESS and kept in-frame rearrangements only. Not all clones are present; in checked studies, unresolved V genes account for under half, and no reason is known for the remainder. V and J calls and clone size are those listed in that table; D and trimming were worked out from the DNA. In this sample the table shows around 99,000 clones, 74% of which occur a single time. The ten largest clones represent approximately 15% of the sample.

The rearranged segments are TRBV6-6 and TRBJ1-3; TRBD1 might be the D gene, on 5 matching bases. Sequencing was carried out using PBMCs. This TCR derives from a woman between 40 and 55 years old in good health and CMV-seropositive. The sequenced DNA: TGTGCCAGCAGTACGACAGCGACTGGAAACACCATATATTTT. Translated, this gives CASSTTATGNTIYF.